Presented here are 22 T cell receptor beta chains from one specimen sequenced in a study of vaccination effects on CD4 cells after COVID-19. These receptors are not linked to any known antigen. Between days 9 and 10 of culture, CD4+ T cells were separated out. The method was immunoSEQ multiplex PCR; TCRdb's version includes in-frame clones alone and lacks a portion of them. This table holds around 37,000 clones, 65% to 85% found once. The material sequenced was CD4+ T cells from PBMCs cultured without peptide, taken before COVID-19 vaccination. The receptors originated from a human donor who received a COVID-19 vaccine.

In this sample, this clone turned up a few times. The gene calls are TRBV21-1 and TRBJ2-1; the table's D gene call, TRBD1, was not cross checked with the DNA. TRBV21-1 is given as a pseudogene. The CDR3 is 15 amino acids. CDR3 DNA sequence: TGTGCCAGCAGCACAACTCCGGGACAGGGATGTGAGCAGTTCTTC. Translating it yields CASSTTPGQGCEQFF.

This chain uses TRBV6-5 with TRBJ1-2; D may be TRBD1 (5 bases). Trimming took 2 bases from V and 3 from J, leaving 13 bases between them. Germline lookup yields CDR1 MNHEY and CDR2 SVGAGI. The CDR3 loop spans 15 amino acids. CDR3 protein: CASSYDIGGYYGYTF. The CDR3, as DNA: TGTGCCAGCAGTTACGATATCGGGGGGTACTATGGCTACACCTTC.

This clone was seen a single time. The V gene is TRBV7-9, the J gene TRBJ2-7; a weak D match, TRBD2 (6 bases). The CDR3 sequence is 13 residues long. Germline values: CDR1 SEHNR, CDR2 FQNEAQ (reference sequence). V lost 2 bases to trimming and J lost 2 bases, with 7 bases between them. The CDR3 is CASSLSGAYEQYF. The CDR3 nucleotides are TGTGCCAGCAGCTTATCGGGAGCCTACGAGCAGTACTTC.

The chain carries TRBV4-2 and TRBJ1-1, with D maybe TRBD1 (6 bases). The CDR3 length is 14 residues. Trimming took 6 bases from V and 2 from J, leaving 13 bases between them. Germline V lookup: CDR1 LGHNA, CDR2 YNFKEQ. Written as DNA, the CDR3 is TGTGCCAGCAGTCCCTACAGGGTTAACACTGAAGCTTTCTTT. This sequence encodes CASSPYRVNTEAFF.

J is TRBJ1-6 and V is TRBV18; 10 bases map to TRBD1. With 8 bases clipped from V and 7 bases from J, the junction kept 14 bases outside the gene matches. CDR1 is KGHSH and CDR2 is LQKENI in the germline V gene. The CDR3 has 17 amino acids. The CDR3, as DNA: TGTGCCAGCGCGATAGAAGACAGGGGGCCATGGAATTCACCCCTCCACTTT. Its protein product is CASAIEDRGPWNSPLHF.

This clone was recorded only once. V is TRBV7-2 and J is TRBJ1-6; 7 bases are a match to TRBD1. The CDR3 runs 15 residues. Looked up from germline, CDR1 is SGHTA and CDR2 is FQGNSA. V was clipped by 5 bases and J by 9 bases; unmatched bases: 10. Written as DNA, the CDR3 is TGTGCCAGCAGCCCCAACACAGGGGTGGGTTCACCCCTCCACTTT. Protein product: CASSPNTGVGSPLHF.

This clone was detected once. This chain links TRBV25-1 with TRBJ2-7; TRBD2 matches 8 bases. J was trimmed by 5 bases and V by 6 bases; bases with no gene match: 6. The V gene's germline CDR1 is MGHDK and CDR2 SYGVNS. The CDR3 consists of 13 residues. In DNA, the CDR3 is TGTGCCAGCAGCGCCGGGGGGGCCCACGAGCAGTACTTC. It yields the protein CASSAGGAHEQYF.

The genes are TRBV5-1 and TRBJ1-1; D gene ambiguous. V lost 1 base and J 0 bases, leaving 13 bases between the germline ends. Germline CDR1 and CDR2: SGHRS and YFSETQ. CDR3 length: 16 amino acids. CDR3 sequence reads: CASSLKGGKVNTEAFF. The CDR3 region has the DNA TGCGCCAGCAGCTTGAAGGGCGGGAAAGTGAACACTGAAGCTTTCTTT.

This clone was seen only once. V usage is TRBV28 and J usage is TRBJ1-1, with D perhaps TRBD1 (5 bases). V was trimmed by 6 bases and J by 5 bases, leaving 13 bases between them. This CDR3 is built from 13 residues. Germline CDR1 and CDR2: MDHEN and SYDVKM. Here the CDR3 DNA reads TGTGCCAGCAGAAAATCAGGGAGAACTGAAGCTTTCTTT. Translating gives CASRKSGRTEAFF.

The rearrangement uses TRBV9 and TRBJ1-6; D gene ambiguous. The germline V and J ends were trimmed by 0 bases and 11 bases, with 18 bases remaining between them. The CDR3 loop spans 16 amino acids. Germline V gene data show CDR1 as SGDLS and CDR2 as YYNGEE. CDR3 residues: CASSVAQSRWAAPLHF. CDR3 in DNA: TGTGCCAGCAGCGTAGCTCAATCTAGGTGGGCCGCACCCCTCCACTTT.

V and J are TRBV6-1 and TRBJ1-2; D possibly corresponds to TRBD1 (5 bases). The CDR3 runs to 14 residues. V was shortened by 3 bases and J by 4 bases, with 12 bases between the two germline ends. CDR1 is MNHNS, CDR2 SASEGT, per germline. As DNA, the CDR3 is TGTGCCAGCAGTGACGGGGCGTGGGTCTATGGCTACACCTTC. Its protein product is CASSDGAWVYGYTF.

The chain carries TRBV3-1 (or the pseudogene TRBV3-2) and TRBJ2-3; D not certain. CDR1 is LGHDT and CDR2 is YNNKEL in the germline V gene (reference sequence). Trimming removed 1 base at V and 5 bases at J, with 4 bases between. This CDR3 is 12 amino acids long. The DNA for the CDR3 is TGTGCCAGCAGCCAAGTACGAGATACGCAGTATTTT. The encoded protein is CASSQVRDTQYF.

This chain connects TRBV7-2 to TRBJ1-3, with a tentative D call TRBD1 (6 bases). Germline lookup yields CDR1 SGHTA and CDR2 FQGNSA. The V end lost 1 base, the J end lost 2 bases, and 12 bases lay between the germline ends. This CDR3 is built from 16 residues. CDR3 residues: CASSLGGGLTGNTIYF. Here the CDR3 DNA reads TGTGCCAGCAGCTTAGGGGGGGGGCTTACTGGAAACACCATATATTTT.

The DNA of the CDR3 is TGTGCCAGCAGCCAACAGGGGGGACAGCCCCAGCATTTT. Translated, it gives CASSQQGGQPQHF. This chain uses TRBV6-5 with TRBJ1-5; 8 bases match TRBD1. The CDR3 length is 13 residues. Germline loops: CDR1 MNHEY, CDR2 SVGAGI. After removal of 6 bases from V and 7 bases from J, the junction contained 5 bases not matched to a gene.

V and J are TRBV30 and TRBJ1-6, with 8 bases identical to TRBD1. CDR1 is GTSNPN, CDR2 SVGIG, per germline (reference sequence). With V trimmed by 2 bases and J by 7 bases, 1 base remained unmatched. This CDR3 has 13 residues. The CDR3 bases are TGTGCCTGGAGTTACAGGGGGAATTCACCCCTCCACTTT. This encodes CAWSYRGNSPLHF.

The chain couples TRBV28 to TRBJ1-5, with D possibly TRBD1 on 5 matching bases. Germline V gene data show CDR1 as MDHEN and CDR2 as SYDVKM. The V end lost 10 bases, the J end lost 8 bases, and 15 bases lay between the germline ends. The CDR3 spans 12 residues. CDR3 DNA sequence: TGTGCCACCCGCACGCGGGGGAAGCCCCAGCATTTT. It is translated as CATRTRGKPQHF.

The rearrangement uses TRBV5-4 and TRBJ2-4; D gene unclear. Per germline, CDR1 SGHNT and CDR2 YYREEE (reference sequence). V lost 0 bases to trimming and J lost 6 bases, with 4 bases between them. This CDR3 comprises 12 residues. DNA for the CDR3: TGTGCCAGCAGCTTGGATGGAAACATTCAGTACTTC. Protein product: CASSLDGNIQYF.

V and J are TRBV11-1 and TRBJ1-1; maybe TRBD1 (6 bases). Germline V gene sequence: CDR1 SGHAT, CDR2 FQDESV (reference sequence). The V end lost 5 bases, the J end lost 0 bases, and 7 bases lay between the germline ends. This CDR3 has 13 amino acids. CDR3 in amino acids: CASSPGVNTEAFF. In DNA, the CDR3 is TGTGCCAGCAGCCCAGGGGTGAACACTGAAGCTTTCTTT.

The V call is TRBV19, the J call TRBJ2-4, with D uncertain. CDR1 LNHDA and CDR2 SQIVND come from the germline V gene (reference sequence). The length of the CDR3 is 19 residues. The V gene lost 4 bases and the J gene lost 0 bases, with 22 bases spanning the gap. CDR3 sequence (DNA): TGTGCCAGTAGTACCTCTGACCTAGGACGGGCGGTAGCCAAAAACATTCAGTACTTC. Translated: CASSTSDLGRAVAKNIQYF.

This sequence joins TRBV9 and TRBJ2-6; the match to TRBD1 covers 8 bases. The CDR3 contains 16 residues. The germline CDR1 and CDR2 sequences are SGDLS and YYNGEE. V shed 4 bases and J 4 bases; nucleotides not matched to a gene: 7. In DNA form, the CDR3 reads TGTGCCAGCAGCCCAAGACAGGGGAGCGGGGCCAACGTCCTGACTTTC. It encodes CASSPRQGSGANVLTF. The whole variable domain, filled in from reference TRBV9 and TRBJ2-6, reads DSGVTQTPKHLITATGQRVTLRCSPRSGDLSVYWYQQSLDQGLQFLIQYYNGEERAKGNILERFSAQQFPDLHSELNLSSLELGDSALYFCASSPRQGSGANVLTFGAGSRLTVL.

This clone turned up a few times. V and J are TRBV4-2 and TRBJ2-3; D could derive from TRBD1 or TRBD2 (6 bases each). The CDR3 has 17 amino acids. CDR1 is LGHNA and CDR2 is YNFKEQ in the germline V gene. V was cut by 4 bases and J by 1 base, with 18 bases left in between. The CDR3 coding sequence is TGTGCCAGCAGCCGAAGGGGGACCGGAGGGGGCACAGATACGCAGTATTTT. It yields the protein CASSRRGTGGGTDTQYF.

The chain has TRBV2 and TRBJ2-2; D perhaps matches TRBD2 (5 bases). This CDR3 has 14 residues. V lost 4 bases and J lost 5, with 11 bases in between. Germline-derived CDR1 and CDR2 are SNHLY and FYNNEI. In DNA, the CDR3 is TGTGCCAGCAGTGTGGGCCCGGGAACCGGGGAGCTGTTTTTT. Translated: CASSVGPGTGELFF.